Listed below are T cell receptor beta chains from one sample, sequenced in a study of blood T cell repertoires in COVID-19. Assay used: immunoSEQ multiplex PCR; TCRdb lists only in-frame clones, some missing. The sample holds 25,000 or so clones, 80% to 90% seen once. Sequencing was done on a sample of peripheral blood. These receptors all stem from a woman of 80 years or more with acute or convalescent COVID-19. Both conserved end residues are part of each CDR3. The D gene is left open where the match is weak. Expanded clones get a size class; other rows say once, few or many, or leave the size out.

J gene	D gene	CDR3 length	V gene	clone size	CDR3 protein	CDR3 DNA
TRBJ2-5	NA	15	TRBV6-5	once	CASSPNRLPKETQYF	TGTGCCAGCAGCCCGAACAGGTTGCCCAAAGAGACCCAGTACTTC
TRBJ1-1	NA	14	TRBV11-2	NA	CASSPYPSAPEAFF	TGTGCCAGCAGCCCCTATCCAAGCGCCCCTGAAGCTTTCTTT
TRBJ1-4	NA	15	TRBV7-8	NA	CASSPLVKGKEKLFF	TGTGCCAGCAGCCCCCTGGTAAAGGGGAAAGAAAAACTGTTTTTT
TRBJ2-2	TRBD2	16	TRBV5-4	NA	CASSPRAGVDTGELFF	TGTGCCAGCAGCCCACGAGCGGGAGTAGACACCGGGGAGCTGTTTTTT
TRBJ2-7	NA	15	TRBV7-8	NA	CASSFGNRVTYEQYF	TGTGCCAGCAGCTTCGGGAACCGGGTCACCTACGAGCAGTACTTC
TRBJ2-2	TRBD2	16	TRBV5-1	NA	CASSHAQGGRTGELFF	TGCGCCAGCAGCCACGCCCAGGGAGGGCGGACCGGGGAGCTGTTTTTT
TRBJ2-3	TRBD2	14	TRBV9	once	CASSMGLLTDTQYF	TGTGCCAGCAGCATGGGACTACTCACAGATACGCAGTATTTT
TRBJ2-1	TRBD1	17	TRBV29-1	NA	CSVVYRYRQGSNNEQFF	TGCAGCGTTGTTTATCGTTACCGACAGGGGAGCAACAATGAGCAGTTCTTC
TRBJ2-1	TRBD2	16	TRBV3-1/TRBV3-2	NA	CASSQERSGFYNEQFF	TGTGCCAGCAGCCAAGAACGTAGCGGGTTCTACAATGAGCAGTTCTTC
TRBJ2-3	NA	16	TRBV11-3	NA	CASSLKGANRADTQYF	TGTGCCAGCAGCTTGAAAGGGGCGAATAGGGCAGATACGCAGTATTTT
TRBJ1-4	NA	14	TRBV3-1/TRBV3-2	once	CASSQGATNEKLFF	TGTGCCAGCAGCCAAGGAGCAACTAATGAAAAACTGTTTTTT
TRBJ2-1	NA	14	TRBV10-3	NA	CAISDRGALNEQFF	TGTGCCATCAGTGACAGGGGCGCTTTGAATGAGCAGTTCTTC
TRBJ1-4	TRBD1	13	TRBV30	once	CAWSRDRDEKLFF	TGTGCCTGGTCCAGGGACAGGGATGAAAAACTGTTTTTT
TRBJ1-1	TRBD1	16	TRBV6-2/TRBV6-3	NA	CASSSVPGQGNTEAFF	TGTGCCAGCAGTTCCGTCCCGGGACAGGGGAACACTGAAGCTTTCTTT
TRBJ1-2	NA	16	TRBV19	NA	CASSIPWQGLRNGYTF	TGTGCCAGTAGTATACCGTGGCAGGGACTTCGAAATGGCTACACCTTC
TRBJ1-4	NA	16	TRBV27	NA	CASSLQGSQPWEKLFF	TGTGCCAGCAGTTTGCAGGGAAGTCAACCCTGGGAAAAACTGTTTTTT
TRBJ2-1	NA	13	TRBV29-1	NA	CSVVRSSYNEQFF	TGCAGCGTTGTACGCAGCTCCTACAATGAGCAGTTCTTC
TRBJ2-3	NA	16	TRBV5-1	NA	CASSPDGQTPTDTQYF	TGCGCCAGCAGCCCAGACGGACAGACTCCCACAGATACGCAGTATTTT
TRBJ2-3	NA	17	TRBV7-2	NA	CASSLVSRLRSTDTQYF	TGTGCCAGCAGCTTAGTTTCCCGCTTGCGAAGCACAGATACGCAGTATTTT
TRBJ2-7	TRBD1	13	TRBV6-6	NA	CASTRDRPYEQYF	TGTGCCAGCACCCGGGACAGGCCCTACGAGCAGTACTTC
TRBJ2-1	TRBD2	16	TRBV9	NA	CASSAGGSVSYNEQFF	TGTGCCAGCAGCGCGGGGGGTAGCGTGTCCTACAATGAGCAGTTCTTC
TRBJ2-3	NA	16	TRBV11-3	NA	CASSLKGANRVDTQYF	TGTGCCAGCAGCTTGAAAGGGGCGAATAGGGTAGATACGCAGTATTTT
TRBJ1-1	TRBD1	13	TRBV30	NA	CAWRDRAGTEAFF	TGTGCCTGGAGGGACAGGGCGGGCACTGAAGCTTTCTTT
TRBJ2-5	NA	13	TRBV2	NA	CASSGGQQETQYF	TGTGCCAGCAGTGGGGGACAACAAGAGACCCAGTACTTC
TRBJ1-2	TRBD1	15	TRBV30	once	CAGDRGRGANYGYTF	TGTGCCGGGGACAGGGGGCGCGGGGCTAACTATGGCTACACCTTC
TRBJ2-5	NA	16	TRBV5-1	NA	CASSLAGPRRQETQYF	TGCGCCAGCAGCTTGGCGGGTCCTAGAAGGCAAGAGACCCAGTACTTC
TRBJ2-7	TRBD2	14	TRBV6-2/TRBV6-3	NA	CASSSGGLAGEQYF	TGTGCCAGCAGTTCCGGGGGACTAGCGGGGGAGCAGTACTTC
TRBJ2-4	NA	14	TRBV11-3	NA	CASSQPGAKNIQYF	TGTGCCAGCAGCCAGCCAGGGGCCAAAAACATTCAGTACTTC
TRBJ1-5	NA	15	TRBV30	NA	CAWSHREGGNQPQHF	TGTGCCTGGAGTCATCGGGAGGGGGGCAATCAGCCCCAGCATTTT
TRBJ2-2	NA	15	TRBV19	once	CASKAGVFGTGELFF	TGTGCCAGTAAGGCAGGGGTATTCGGCACCGGGGAGCTGTTTTTT
TRBJ1-1	NA	15	TRBV14	few	CASSQWGKRNTEAFF	TGTGCCAGCAGCCAATGGGGCAAGAGGAACACTGAAGCTTTCTTT
TRBJ2-3	TRBD2	15	TRBV3-1/TRBV3-2	NA	CASSRTSGGTDTQYF	TGTGCCAGCAGCCGGACTAGCGGAGGTACGGATACGCAGTATTTT
TRBJ2-5	TRBD2	15	TRBV5-4	NA	CASSSTRTSRETQYF	TGTGCCAGCAGCTCGACCCGGACTAGCCGGGAGACCCAGTACTTC
TRBJ2-1	TRBD2	15	TRBV7-2	NA	CASSTPGLKYNEQFF	TGTGCCAGCAGCACACCGGGACTAAAATACAATGAGCAGTTCTTC
TRBJ2-1	TRBD2	15	TRBV9	NA	CASSASSGGANEQFF	TGTGCCAGCAGCGCGTCTAGCGGGGGGGCGAATGAGCAGTTCTTC
TRBJ1-6	NA	13	TRBV6-5	NA	CASGRGTSSPLHF	TGTGCCAGCGGTAGGGGGACAAGTTCACCCCTCCACTTT
TRBJ2-2	TRBD1	14	TRBV15	few	CATSSTGDTGELFF	TGTGCCACCAGCAGTACAGGGGACACCGGGGAGCTGTTTTTT
TRBJ2-2	NA	16	TRBV5-1	NA	CASSWKGGVNTGELFF	TGCGCCAGCAGCTGGAAAGGAGGGGTGAACACCGGGGAGCTGTTTTTT
TRBJ2-3	TRBD1	14	TRBV7-2	NA	CASSSGQRTDTQYF	TGTGCCAGCAGCTCGGGACAGAGGACAGATACGCAGTATTTT
TRBJ2-7	NA	14	TRBV6-2/TRBV6-3	NA	CASSPSGTLNEQYF	TGTGCCAGCAGTCCATCCGGGACTCTAAACGAGCAGTACTTC
TRBJ2-1	TRBD2	15	TRBV6-5	NA	CASSYGGSGRYEQFF	TGTGCCAGCAGTTACGGGGGTAGCGGGAGGTACGAGCAGTTCTTC
TRBJ2-7	NA	13	TRBV18	NA	CASSSGEAYEQYF	TGTGCCAGCTCCTCGGGGGAAGCCTACGAGCAGTACTTC
TRBJ1-6	NA	16	TRBV5-6	NA	CASSLFASFNNSPLHF	TGTGCCAGCAGCTTGTTTGCGTCCTTTAATAATTCACCCCTCCACTTT
TRBJ2-7	NA	11	TRBV20-1	NA	CSARDSYEQYF	TGCAGTGCTCGGGATTCCTACGAGCAGTACTTC
TRBJ2-7	NA	11	TRBV3-1/TRBV3-2	NA	CASSHGYEQYF	TGTGCCAGCAGTCACGGGTACGAGCAGTACTTC
TRBJ1-1	NA	11	TRBV2	NA	CASTRGTEAFF	TGTGCCAGTACCCGGGGCACTGAAGCTTTCTTT
TRBJ2-2	NA	13	TRBV1	NA	CTQPLDWSGELFF	TGCACCCAGCCCCTGGATTGGAGCGGGGAGCTGTTTTTT
TRBJ2-1	TRBD2	13	TRBV2	NA	CASGTSGGLKQFF	TGTGCCAGCGGGACTAGCGGGGGGCTAAAGCAGTTCTTC
TRBJ1-6	NA	12	TRBV7-9	few	CASSVLESPLHF	TGTGCCAGCAGCGTCCTAGAGTCACCCCTCCACTTT
TRBJ1-1	NA	16	TRBV6-5	NA	CASSSSPGAPNTEAFF	TGTGCCAGCAGTTCCAGCCCTGGAGCCCCGAACACTGAAGCTTTCTTT